A single sample is the source of the 30 T cell receptor beta chains below, sequenced in a study of T-cell reconstitution after alpha-beta-depleted transplantation in children. The TCRbeta library was prepared with unique molecular identifiers. TCRdb reprocessed the PCR reads via MiXCR and lists one record per CDR3 protein. The sample lists more than 200,000 distinct CDR3 sequences, about 8.7% occurring once. The sample was PBMCs, mostly from graft donor cells, taken 360 days after TCRalphabeta/CD19-depleted stem cell transplant. These receptors were collected from a male patient aged 2-15 years who had a stem cell transplant for acute myeloid leukemia, so the T cells may come from the graft donor.

This clonotype has only a few counts. The rearrangement uses TRBV7-3 and TRBJ2-2, with D perhaps matching TRBD2 (5 bases). This CDR3 region has 15 residues. The V gene lost 1 base and the J gene lost 3 bases, with 9 bases spanning the gap. Germline CDR1 SGHTA, CDR2 FQGTGA. The CDR3 spells CASSLNPGYTGELFF. The CDR3, as DNA: TGTGCCAGCAGCTTAAATCCGGGGTACACCGGGGAGCTGTTTTTT. Filled out from reference TRBV7-3 and TRBJ2-2, the complete variable domain reads GAGVSQTPSNKVTEKGKYVELRCDPISGHTALYWYRQSLGQGPEFLIYFQGTGAADDSGLPNDRFFAVRPEGSVSTLKIQRTERGDSAVYLCASSLNPGYTGELFFGEGSRLTVL.

The table lists this clonotype with many counts. V is TRBV6-5 and J is TRBJ2-3; 10 nucleotides agree with TRBD2. CDR1 is MNHEY and CDR2 is SVGAGI in the germline V gene. This CDR3 has 18 amino acids. The trim removed 2 bases at V and 1 base at J, leaving 9 bases unmatched. DNA of the CDR3: TGTGCCAGCAGTTACGCCCCCCTAGCGGGAGTGGGCACAGATACGCAGTATTTT. It translates to CASSYAPLAGVGTDTQYF.

This clonotype was counted at least ten times. The chain combines TRBV12-3 or TRBV12-4 with TRBJ2-7; 11 nucleotides align to TRBD1. The CDR3 has 15 residues. Unmatched junction bases numbered 4, after V lost 3 bases and J lost 3 bases. CDR3 nucleotide sequence: TGTGCCAGCAGTTTGGGACAGGGGGTCTTCTACGAGCAGTACGTC. Its translation: CASSLGQGVFYEQYV.

Details on this clonotype: The CDR3 end shows no conserved phenylalanine or tryptophan, and so a read error is likely. The limits of the CDR3 on the DNA are not certain, so only TCRdb's listed CDR3 is given. The chain is built from TRBV21-1 and TRBJ2-1; the D call TRBD2 from the table was never checked on the DNA. TRBV21-1 is recorded as a pseudogene. The CDR3 is 14 amino acids in total, end residues counted. The CDR3 loop reads CASSITGTSGSEFY.

This clonotype was observed a few times. CDR3 DNA: TGCGCCAGCAGTGGCGGACGGGGAACCATCCAAGAGACCCAGTACTTC. Translating it yields CASSGGRGTIQETQYF. The rearrangement uses TRBV10-2 and TRBJ2-5, with D possibly matching TRBD2 (5 bases). Germline assignment: CDR1 WSHSY and CDR2 SAAADI. V was trimmed by 4 bases and J by 1 base, leaving 16 bases between them. This CDR3 contains 16 residues.

CDR3 DNA sequence: TGTGCCATGAGCTTGAGACTAGCGGCCTACGAGCAGTACTTC. Encoded protein: CAMSLRLAAYEQYF. The chain is built from TRBV5-3 and TRBJ2-7; TRBD2 aligns across 9 bases. TRBV5-3 is given ORF status, its function remaining uncertain. This CDR3 spans 14 amino acids. J lost 2 bases, V lost 9 bases, and 9 bases had no gene match.

The sample holds many counts of this clonotype. The chain uses TRBV12-3 or TRBV12-4 and TRBJ2-2, with a possible D match to TRBD1 (5 bases). The V end lost 1 base, the J end lost 0 bases, and 9 bases lay between the germline ends. This CDR3 spans 16 amino acids. CDR3 sequence reads: CASSLGSRANTGELFF. The DNA of the CDR3 is TGTGCCAGCAGTTTAGGGTCCAGGGCGAACACCGGGGAGCTGTTTTTT.

The V and J genes are TRBV6-1 and TRBJ1-1; TRBD1 might be the D (6 bases). CDR1 is MNHNS and CDR2 is SASEGT in the germline V gene. V lost 6 bases and J 2 bases, leaving 16 bases between the germline ends. The CDR3 spans 15 residues. The CDR3: CASRRGVASNTEAFF. CDR3 in DNA: TGTGCCAGCAGGAGGGGGGTCGCTTCAAACACTGAAGCTTTCTTT.

The chain recombines TRBV18 with TRBJ2-7; D is perhaps TRBD2 (5 bases). From germline, CDR1 is KGHSH and CDR2 LQKENI. V lost 2 bases, J lost 3 bases, and 11 bases lay in between. This CDR3 contains 14 residues. CDR3 in amino acids: CASSPTAGGYEQYF. The CDR3 DNA sequence: TGTGCCAGCTCACCAACGGCGGGTGGCTACGAGCAGTACTTC.

This clonotype was recorded at least ten times. The chain employs TRBV29-1 and TRBJ2-2; TRBD2 agrees at 7 bases. The CDR3 runs to 14 residues. The germline gives CDR1 SQVTM, CDR2 ANQGSEA. With 6 bases clipped from V and 9 bases from J, the junction kept 13 bases outside the gene matches. The CDR3 here is CSVATGLWARELFF. In DNA, the CDR3 is TGCAGCGTCGCCACGGGACTATGGGCCCGGGAGCTGTTTTTT.

This clonotype was seen a handful of times. The gene calls are TRBV12-3 or TRBV12-4 and TRBJ1-5; D is unclear. V dropped 3 bases and J dropped 0 bases, with 9 bases sitting between them. The CDR3 spans 15 residues. CDR3 residues: CASSFSMNSNQPQHF. CDR3 in DNA: TGTGCCAGCAGTTTTTCGATGAATAGCAATCAGCCCCAGCATTTT.

This clonotype was picked up many times. J is TRBJ2-7 and V is TRBV7-2, with 8 nucleotides matching TRBD2. Unmatched junction bases numbered 7, after V lost 4 bases and J lost 2 bases. This CDR3 comprises 15 residues. Germline CDR1 reads SGHTA; CDR2 reads FQGNSA. DNA for the CDR3: TGTGCCAGCAGCTCCCGGGAGGGCCGCACCTACGAGCAGTACTTC. Translated: CASSSREGRTYEQYF.

Only a few counts were recorded for this clonotype. The genes are TRBV6-5 and TRBJ2-2; weak D call: TRBD2 (6 bases). Germline V gene data show CDR1 as MNHEY and CDR2 as SVGAGI. Trimming took 2 bases from V and 5 from J, leaving 12 bases between them. This CDR3 has 15 amino acids. The CDR3 region has the DNA TGTGCCAGCAGTTACCGGACTAAAGATACCGGGGAGCTGTTTTTT. Amino acid sequence: CASSYRTKDTGELFF.

The genes are TRBV20-1 and TRBJ2-7, with a tentative D call TRBD1 (6 bases). V was cut by 3 bases and J by 3 bases, with 12 bases left in between. The CDR3 length is 13 residues. Germline V CDR1 and CDR2: DFQATT, SNEGSKA (reference sequence). The CDR3 protein is CSASPDRIYEQYF. In nucleotides, the CDR3 is TGCAGTGCTAGCCCCGACAGGATCTACGAGCAGTACTTC.

There are a few counts of this clonotype. The V and J genes are TRBV6-1 and TRBJ1-2; D is uncertain. Germline assignment: CDR1 MNHNS and CDR2 SASEGT. The CDR3 is 15 amino acids. Trimming left V 7 bases short and J 3 bases short, with 18 bases between. CDR3 amino acids: CASILDGGRDYGYTF. For the CDR3, the DNA is TGTGCCAGCATCCTAGACGGCGGGCGAGACTATGGCTACACCTTC.

This clonotype has just a few counts. This sequence joins TRBV11-1 and TRBJ2-7; TRBD2 might be the D (9 bases). V lost 2 bases, J lost 2 bases, and 28 bases lay in between. The CDR3 extends over 20 amino acids. From germline, CDR1 is SGHAT and CDR2 FQDESV (reference sequence). CDR3 residues: CASSLPSTGVAGEPTYEQYF. The CDR3 DNA follows: TGTGCCAGCAGCTTACCCTCGACAGGGGTAGCGGGAGAACCCACCTACGAGCAGTACTTC.

The V and J genes are TRBV15 and TRBJ1-3; TRBD1 might be the D (5 bases). Germline CDR1 is LNHNV and CDR2 is YYDKDF (reference sequence). V dropped 3 bases and J dropped 2 bases, with 11 bases sitting between them. The CDR3 has 15 residues. CDR3 nucleotide sequence: TGTGCCACCAGCAGGGGACTTGATCCTGGAAACACCATATATTTT. This translates into CATSRGLDPGNTIYF.

Note on this clonotype: A much larger clone lies a single base off, so this may be a read error. V is TRBV2 and J is TRBJ1-4; D is ambiguous. Germline-derived CDR1 and CDR2 are SNHLY and FYNNEI. This CDR3 contains 14 residues. CDR3 loop: CACSPRRYNEKLFF. In nucleotides, the CDR3 is TGTGCCTGCAGTCCTAGGAGATATAATGAAAAACTGTTTTTT. Variable domain in full (rest from reference TRBV2 and TRBJ1-4): EPEVTQTPSHQVTQMGQEVILRCVPISNHLYFYWYRQILGQKVEFLVSFYNNEISEKSEIFDDQFSVERPDGSNFTLKIRSTKLEDSAMYFCACSPRRYNEKLFFGSGTQLSVL.

This chain connects TRBV28 to TRBJ2-7; D is ambiguous. The CDR3 runs to 15 residues. V dropped 2 bases and J dropped 2 bases, with 13 bases sitting between them. Germline V gene sequence: CDR1 MDHEN, CDR2 SYDVKM. CDR3 coding DNA: TGTGCCAGCAGTTTAATGTCGAACACAACCTACGAGCAGTACTTC. Protein sequence: CASSLMSNTTYEQYF.

V gene TRBV27 combines with J gene TRBJ2-7; 10 bases line up with TRBD2. CDR1 is MNHEY, CDR2 SMNVEV, per germline (reference sequence). The CDR3 sequence is 15 residues long. J was trimmed by 4 bases and V by 2 bases; bases with no gene match: 5. CDR3 residues: CASSLGSGRHYEQYF. The CDR3 nucleotides are TGTGCCAGCAGTTTAGGTAGCGGGAGGCATTACGAGCAGTACTTC.

This clonotype was found a few times. The chain employs TRBV4-3 and TRBJ2-1, with 12 bases lining up with TRBD2. CDR3 length: 15 residues. Germline CDR1 is LGHNA and CDR2 is YSLEER. J lost 3 bases, V lost 6 bases, and 3 bases had no gene match. The CDR3 is CASRLTSGGYNEQFF. CDR3 nucleotide sequence: TGCGCCAGCAGGCTGACTAGCGGGGGCTACAATGAGCAGTTCTTC.

This clonotype was counted ten times or more. The genes are TRBV24-1 and TRBJ2-1; 8 bases agree with TRBD2. The V gene end was trimmed by 5 bases and the J gene end by 7 bases; junction bases not matched to a gene: 6. The CDR3 loop spans 14 amino acids. CDR1 and CDR2 from the germline V gene are KGHDR and SFDVKD. The CDR3 spells CATSAGGAKNEQFF. Here the CDR3 DNA reads TGTGCCACCAGTGCCGGGGGGGCTAAGAATGAGCAGTTCTTC.

The rearrangement links TRBV12-3 or TRBV12-4 to TRBJ1-4, with D possibly TRBD1 on 5 matching bases. CDR3 length equals 13 residues. V was pared by 8 bases and J by 8 bases, with 15 bases between. CDR3 sequence (DNA): TGTGCCAGCTGTCTAGACAGTGAGGAAAAACTGTTTTTT. Protein product: CASCLDSEEKLFF.

The J gene is TRBJ2-1, the V gene TRBV4-1; D is ambiguous. The V gene lost 0 bases and the J gene lost 6 bases, with 12 bases spanning the gap. Germline CDR1 and CDR2: MGHRA and YSYEKL. CDR3 length: 15 residues. The CDR3 is CASSQDPGFGNEQFF. The DNA of the CDR3 is TGCGCCAGCAGCCAAGATCCAGGTTTCGGCAATGAGCAGTTCTTC.

This clonotype was observed many times. The DNA for the CDR3 is TGTGCCAGCAGCACTCAGGGGTACGAGCAGTACGTC. This translates into CASSTQGYEQYV. The chain combines TRBV21-1 with TRBJ2-7; the table's D call of TRBD1 was not tested on the DNA. TRBV21-1 is a known pseudogene. This CDR3 has 12 amino acids.

V usage is TRBV6-1 and J usage is TRBJ1-5; D is possibly TRBD1 (5 bases). CDR3 size: 13 residues. V shed 6 bases and J shed 4 bases, with 10 bases lying between them. The germline gives CDR1 MNHNS, CDR2 SASEGT. This chain's CDR3 is CASSDSSNQPQHF. The CDR3 DNA is TGTGCCAGCAGCGACAGCTCTAATCAGCCCCAGCATTTT.

This clonotype was seen ten or more times. The chain uses TRBV7-2 and TRBJ2-7; weak D call: TRBD1 (6 bases). The germline CDR1 and CDR2 sequences are SGHTA and FQGNSA. The CDR3 runs 15 residues. Trimming removed 0 bases from V and 2 bases from J, with 11 bases in between. The DNA of the CDR3 is TGTGCCAGCAGCTTAGCCAGACAGGTCCCCTACGAGCAGTACTTC. It specifies CASSLARQVPYEQYF.

V and J are TRBV9 and TRBJ1-6, with 10 nucleotides matching TRBD1. The V and J ends lost 4 bases and 7 bases, in that order; junction bases with no gene match: 5. Germline values: CDR1 SGDLS, CDR2 YYNGEE. CDR3 length equals 15 residues. As DNA, the CDR3 is TGTGCCAGCAGCTTCCGGACAGGGGGAAATTCACCCCTCCACTTT. Translation: CASSFRTGGNSPLHF.

This clonotype turned up a few times. Here the CDR3 DNA reads TGCGCCAGCAGACTTGACCTCCAATCCTACGAGCAGTACGTC. Translation gives CASRLDLQSYEQYV. The rearrangement links TRBV5-1 to TRBJ2-7, with no clear D. CDR1 is SGHRS and CDR2 is YFSETQ in the germline V gene. Trimming removed 5 bases from V and 1 base from J, with 13 bases in between. CDR3 length: 14 amino acids.

This clonotype has only a few counts. V is TRBV29-1 and J is TRBJ1-2; D ambiguous. The CDR3 runs 14 residues. Germline assignment: CDR1 SQVTM and CDR2 ANQGSEA. The ends were cut back, 0 bases at V and 4 bases at J, with 12 bases in the middle. The CDR3 loop reads CSVEDLVGLYGYTF. The CDR3 DNA reads TGCAGCGTTGAAGATCTGGTGGGCCTCTATGGCTACACCTTC.